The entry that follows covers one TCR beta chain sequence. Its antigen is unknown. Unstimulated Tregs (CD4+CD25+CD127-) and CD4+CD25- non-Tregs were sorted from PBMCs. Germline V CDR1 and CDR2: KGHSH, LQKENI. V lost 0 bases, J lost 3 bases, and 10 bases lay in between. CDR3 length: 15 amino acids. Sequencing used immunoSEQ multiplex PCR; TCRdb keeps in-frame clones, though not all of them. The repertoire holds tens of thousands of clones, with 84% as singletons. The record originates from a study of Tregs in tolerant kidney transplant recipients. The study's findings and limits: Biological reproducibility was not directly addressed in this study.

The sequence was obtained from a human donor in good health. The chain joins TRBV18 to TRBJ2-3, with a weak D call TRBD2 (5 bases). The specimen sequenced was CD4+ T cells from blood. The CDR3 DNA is TGTGCCAGCTCACCACCGTCGGGGTCGACAGATACGCAGTATTTT. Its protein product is CASSPPSGSTDTQYF.